These 18 T cell receptor beta chains came from one sample sequenced in a study of CD8+ T cells in alopecia areata (dated by TCRdb to 2016 to 2019). The library was prepared using the immunoSEQ multiplex PCR assay. For TCR sequencing, RNA was extracted from every sample and reverse transcribed into cDNA to serve as template. Not all clones reach the TCRdb copy of this immuneACCESS table, which keeps in-frame sequences only. Checked studies attribute under half of the gap to unresolved V genes and leave the rest unexplained. Across this sample, over 100,000 clones were tabulated and none appeared just once. The top ten clonotypes cover roughly a fifth of the sample. The sample was lesional skin. The origin of the receptors is a C3H/HeJ mouse with alopecia areata. This strain has the MHC haplotype H2-k.

In this sample, this clone turned up a few times. Sequence at one end of the junction differs from germline and may be a read error. Germline and genes: mouse. The CDR3 end lies 4 residues beyond the end of the read and is filled in from the germline J gene. The chain has TRBV13-3 and TRBJ2-5; 10 nucleotides align to TRBD1. Germline loops: CDR1 NNHDY, CDR2 SYVADS. CDR3 length: 14 amino acids. The CDR3 bases that were read are TGTGCTAGCAGTGCCGGGACAGGGGAAGAC. This encodes CASSAGTGED. The whole CDR3 protein reads CASSAGTGEDTQYF.

Notes on this clone: Gene and germline names: mouse. The read gets to within 4 residues of the CDR3 end, and the germline J gene fills in the rest. V is TRBV13-1 and J is TRBJ2-3; TRBD2 matches 12 bases. V gave up 3 bases and J gave up 0 bases; unmatched junction bases: 2. The CDR3 length is 16 residues. The V gene's germline CDR1 is NSHNY and CDR2 SYGAGN. The CDR3 reads CASSGDWGASAETLYF. Partial CDR3 DNA: TGTGCCAGCAGTGGGGACTGGGGGGCTAGTGCAGAA.

In the case of this clone: The listed genes are named as in mouse. The CDR3 is cut off 4 residues early in the read; its end comes from the germline J gene. This rearrangement joins TRBV13-1 to TRBJ2-7; 9 bases agree with TRBD1. This CDR3 spans 14 amino acids. Germline V lookup: CDR1 NSHNY, CDR2 SYGAGN. CDR3 amino acids: CASRDPRDRDEQYF. The CDR3 DNA, read in part, is TGTGCCAGCAGGGATCCTCGGGACAGGGAT.

Regarding this clone: Genes here carry mouse names. The read terminates 4 residues before the CDR3 end, so the remaining end is supplied by the germline J gene. J is TRBJ2-3 and V is TRBV13-1; 8 positions match TRBD1. CDR3 length equals 15 residues. Germline lookup yields CDR1 NSHNY and CDR2 SYGAGN. Trimming took 0 bases from V and 3 from J; bases not matched to a gene: 3. The sequenced CDR3 bases are TGTGCCAGCAGTGATGCGGACAGGGACGCAGAA. It specifies CASSDADRDAE. The CDR3 as a whole reads CASSDADRDAETLYF.

In regard to this clone: Gene names are mouse gene names. The CDR3 extends 4 residues past the end of the read, so its final part is completed from the germline J gene. The rearrangement uses TRBV17 and TRBJ2-5, with a weak D call TRBD1 (5 bases). V was shortened by 7 bases and J by 0 bases, with 8 bases between the two germline ends. The CDR3 length is 13 residues. Germline CDR1 is MNHDT and CDR2 is YYDKIL. This chain's CDR3 is CASTEGNQDTQYF. The CDR3 DNA, read in part, is TGTGCTAGCACCGAGGGGAACCAAGAC.

The sample holds a few counts of this clone. Here the gene names and germline are mouse. The CDR3 region is CASSDRLRTSAETLYF. The CDR3 bases that were read are TGTGCCAGCAGTGATAGGCTACGGACTAGTGCAGAA. The chain recombines TRBV13-3 with TRBJ2-3, with D possibly being TRBD2 (5 bases). The read halts 4 residues ahead of the CDR3 end, with the missing end drawn from the germline J gene. V was cut by 1 base and J by 0 bases, with 12 bases left in between. The CDR3 extends over 16 amino acids. CDR1 NNHDY and CDR2 SYVADS come from the germline V gene.

The sample holds a few counts of this clone. These gene names are mouse names. The read gets to within 4 residues of the CDR3 end, and the germline J gene fills in the rest. The chain couples TRBV1 to TRBJ2-1; a possible D gene is TRBD1 (5 bases). Germline V gene data show CDR1 as NSQYPW and CDR2 as LRSPGD (reference sequence). CDR3 length equals 12 residues. The CDR3 DNA, read in part, is TGCACCTGCAGTGTGGACACTCCT. It translates to CTCSVDTP. The whole CDR3 sequence is CTCSVDTPEQFF.

This clone was found a few times. Gene names refer to mouse genes. The CDR3 DNA, read in part, is TGTGCCAGCAGTGATGCCGACAGTGGCGACTCC. It specifies CASSDADSGDS. The full CDR3 protein reads CASSDADSGDSDYTF. The chain combines TRBV13-3 with TRBJ1-2, with D possibly TRBD1 on 5 matching bases. The missing CDR3 end, 4 residues past where the read stops, is filled in from the germline J gene. The V gene's germline CDR1 is NNHDY and CDR2 SYVADS. V lost 0 bases and J 3 bases, leaving 12 bases between the germline ends. The CDR3 sequence is 15 residues long.

A note on this clone: Gene and germline names: mouse. CDR3 DNA (partial): TGTGCTAGCAGCCCACCTATCCGGGACAAAGTTCAAAAC. Protein product: CASSPPIRDKVQN. The whole CDR3 sequence is CASSPPIRDKVQNTLYF. The V and J genes are TRBV29 and TRBJ2-4; tentative D call: TRBD1 (6 bases). The read ends 4 residues before the CDR3 terminus; that terminus is restored from the germline J gene. CDR1 and CDR2 (germline): MSHET, SYDVDS. V was shortened by 6 bases and J by 2 bases, with 21 bases between the two germline ends. This CDR3 is built from 17 residues.

There are a few counts of this clone. Mouse names are used for the genes. The missing CDR3 end, 4 residues past where the read stops, is filled in from the germline J gene. The chain joins TRBV13-3 to TRBJ2-7; 10 nucleotides match TRBD2. Germline values: CDR1 NNHDY, CDR2 SYVADS. With V trimmed by 4 bases and J by 2 bases, 3 bases remained unmatched. This CDR3 comprises 14 residues. CDR3 loop: CASSNWGGTYEQYF. CDR3 DNA (partial): TGTGCCAGCAGTAACTGGGGGGGGACCTAT.

Concerning this clone: Gene names denote mouse genes. The read falls 4 residues short of the CDR3 end, and the missing part is taken from the germline J gene. The rearrangement links TRBV13-3 to TRBJ1-2; weak D call: TRBD1 (6 bases). The CDR3 is 13 residues long. V lost 6 bases and J 4 bases, leaving 13 bases between the germline ends. CDR1 and CDR2 from the germline V gene are NNHDY and SYVADS. The covered CDR3 bases are TGTGCCAGCAAGAAAGGGGGGGGCTCC. Amino acid sequence: CASKKGGGS. The entire CDR3 sequence reads CASKKGGGSDYTF.

Only a few counts were recorded for this clone. Gene names are mouse gene names. Sequencing ends 4 residues short of the CDR3 end; the germline J gene provides the rest. V is TRBV1 and J is TRBJ2-2; TRBD2 matches 10 bases. This CDR3 region has 16 residues. Germline V gene data show CDR1 as NSQYPW and CDR2 as LRSPGD (reference sequence). V shed 2 bases, J shed 4 bases, and the junction held 4 bases outside the gene matches. The CDR3 sequence is CTCSASGGAPTGQLYF. The CDR3 bases that were read are TGCACCTGCAGTGCATCTGGGGGGGCGCCCACCGGG.

This clone has more than one count but fewer than ten. Gene names and germline match the mouse. With the read ending 4 residues before the CDR3 end, the germline J gene is used to fill in that end. This chain uses TRBV1 with TRBJ2-7; TRBD1 matches at 11 bases. The CDR3 contains 15 residues. Germline CDR1 is NSQYPW and CDR2 is LRSPGD (reference sequence). CDR3 DNA (partial): TGCACCTGCAGTGCAACCGGGACAGGGGGTTAT. Encoded protein: CTCSATGTGGY. The CDR3 in full is CTCSATGTGGYEQYF.

This clone has only a few counts. Germline and genes: mouse. Read coverage stops 4 residues before the CDR3 terminus; the germline J gene supplies the remainder. The V and J genes are TRBV13-3 and TRBJ1-2; 9 bases align to TRBD1. V lost 4 bases, J lost 3 bases, and 4 bases stayed unmatched. The CDR3 runs 14 residues. Germline assignment: CDR1 NNHDY and CDR2 SYVADS. The covered CDR3 bases are TGTGCCAGCAGTCCCCGACAGGGGGACTCC. As protein: CASSPRQGDS. The whole CDR3 protein is CASSPRQGDSDYTF.

Turning to this clone: Mouse gene names apply. The CDR3 end lies 4 residues beyond the end of the read and is filled in from the germline J gene. The chain is built from TRBV13-3 and TRBJ1-1; the match to TRBD1 covers 10 bases. This CDR3 is built from 15 residues. Germline-derived CDR1 and CDR2 are NNHDY and SYVADS. V shed 1 base, J shed 3 bases, and the junction held 3 bases outside the gene matches. The CDR3 DNA, read in part, is TGTGCCAGCAGTGATTTGGGGACAGGGGACACA. It translates to CASSDLGTGDT. The complete CDR3 reads CASSDLGTGDTEVFF.

Concerning this clone: The genes and germline here are from mouse. The read finishes 4 residues shy of the CDR3 end, and the germline J gene is used to complete it. The V gene is TRBV13-3, the J gene TRBJ2-5; 13 nucleotides agree with TRBD2. Germline assignment: CDR1 NNHDY and CDR2 SYVADS. Trimming cost V 5 bases and J 2 bases; bases outside gene matches: 5. This CDR3 comprises 16 residues. CDR3 residues: CASSAGTGGVQDTQYF. The CDR3 bases that were read are TGTGCCAGCAGCGCCGGGACTGGGGGGGTCCAAGAC.

This clone was counted only a few times. Gene names denote mouse genes. The read terminates 4 residues before the CDR3 end, so the remaining end is supplied by the germline J gene. The chain has TRBV13-3 and TRBJ2-1, with TRBD2 matching over 8 bases. CDR1 is NNHDY and CDR2 is SYVADS in the germline V gene. This CDR3 spans 14 amino acids. The covered CDR3 bases are TGTGCCAGCAGACCAACTGGGGGATTAACT. The encoded protein is CASRPTGGLT. In full, the CDR3 reads CASRPTGGLTEQFF.

This clone turned up a few times. Genes here carry mouse names. The sequence runs out 4 residues before the end of the CDR3; the remainder is reconstructed from the germline J gene. The chain combines TRBV13-3 with TRBJ2-5, with 8 nucleotides matching TRBD1. The trim removed 0 bases at V and 1 base at J, leaving 4 bases unmatched. This CDR3 region has 16 residues. Germline-derived CDR1 and CDR2 are NNHDY and SYVADS. The CDR3 reads CASSDVQGADQDTQYF. The sequenced CDR3 bases are TGTGCCAGCAGTGATGTTCAGGGGGCAGACCAAGAC.